Listed here are 29 T cell receptor beta chains from one sample, sequenced in a study of graft-versus-host responses after intestinal transplantation. These receptors have no known antigen. The repertoire was sequenced with immunoSEQ multiplex PCR; TCRdb's copy has only in-frame clones and lacks some. Here the sample spans fewer than 85,000 clones, approximately 94% being singletons. The starting material was unstimulated CD8+ T cells sorted from spleen or lymph node cells, obtained before intestinal transplant. The origin of the receptors is a human donor who received an intestinal transplant.

V gene TRBV19 combines with J gene TRBJ2-1; the match to TRBD1 covers 7 bases. Germline lookup yields CDR1 LNHDA and CDR2 SQIVND (reference sequence). The CDR3 is 14 amino acids. V was pared by 5 bases and J by 5 bases, with 6 bases of the junction left unmatched. CDR3 region: CASSPAGGHNEQFF. DNA for the CDR3: TGTGCCAGTAGTCCGGCAGGGGGACACAATGAGCAGTTCTTC.

V and J are TRBV9 and TRBJ2-4; D gene unclear. V was trimmed by 4 bases and J by 0 bases, leaving 17 bases between them. The CDR3 extends over 17 amino acids. Germline V gives CDR1 SGDLS, CDR2 YYNGEE. CDR3 residues: CASSSHGSKLAKNIQYF. The CDR3 DNA sequence: TGTGCCAGCAGCTCTCACGGCAGTAAGCTAGCCAAAAACATTCAGTACTTC.

This clone is a singleton in its sample. CDR3 loop: CASSSGISYLKLQETQYF. The DNA of the CDR3 is TGTGCCAGCAGCTCCGGGATAAGCTACCTTAAACTCCAGGAGACCCAGTACTTC. J is TRBJ2-5 and V is TRBV7-9; the D gene is possibly TRBD2 (5 bases). From germline, CDR1 is SEHNR and CDR2 FQNEAQ (reference sequence). Trimming shortened V by 4 bases and J by 5 bases, and 26 bases separated the two germline ends. The CDR3 loop spans 18 amino acids.

The rearrangement uses TRBV27 and TRBJ2-1; D is uncertain. The CDR3 covers 18 residues. Trimming left V 3 bases short and J 0 bases short, with 18 bases between. In germline, CDR1 is MNHEY, CDR2 SMNVEV (reference sequence). CDR3 sequence: CASSFGRPQESSYNEQFF. The CDR3 nucleotides are TGTGCCAGCAGTTTTGGTCGACCACAAGAAAGCTCCTACAATGAGCAGTTCTTC.

To note about this clone: This specimen includes other DNA sequences encoding the same CDR3. The V call is TRBV27, the J call TRBJ1-1; D gene ambiguous. Trimming took off 2 bases at V and 2 bases at J, with 6 bases between the two ends. Germline assignment: CDR1 MNHEY and CDR2 SMNVEV (reference sequence). The CDR3 is 13 residues long. The DNA of the CDR3 is TGTGCCAGCAGTTTAGGGCCTAACACTGAAGCTTTCTTT. It encodes CASSLGPNTEAFF.

This clone was detected only once. The gene calls are TRBV27 and TRBJ2-5; D is ambiguous. Germline CDR1 is MNHEY and CDR2 is SMNVEV (reference sequence). V dropped 5 bases and J dropped 1 base, with 29 bases sitting between them. The CDR3 has 20 residues. As DNA, the CDR3 is TGTGCCAGCAGTCCTCTACACCCCGACCCAAGTGCCCTCTTCCAAGAGACCCAGTACTTC. Translating it yields CASSPLHPDPSALFQETQYF.

The chain employs TRBV5-1 and TRBJ2-6; no clear D. V was cut by 2 bases and J by 0 bases, with 6 bases left in between. This CDR3 comprises 15 residues. Per the germline V gene, CDR1 is SGHRS and CDR2 is YFSETQ. CDR3 residues: CASSFYFSGANVLTF. The CDR3 nucleotides are TGCGCCAGCAGCTTTTATTTCTCTGGGGCCAACGTCCTGACTTTC.

V and J are TRBV27 and TRBJ1-1; 7 bases map to TRBD1. Trimming removed 4 bases from V and 4 bases from J; junction bases left unmatched: 3. Looked up from germline, CDR1 is MNHEY and CDR2 is SMNVEV (reference sequence). CDR3 size: 13 residues. Written as DNA, the CDR3 is TGTGCCAGCAGTTCTGACAGGGCCACTGAAGCTTTCTTT. This encodes CASSSDRATEAFF.

V gene TRBV23-1 combines with J gene TRBJ2-7; unclear D gene. TRBV23-1 belongs to the ORF category, with a function that is uncertain. The V end lost 0 bases, the J end lost 3 bases, and 12 bases lay between the germline ends. The CDR3 is 15 residues long. The CDR3 bases are TGCGCCAGCAGTCAATCGAGGCAGGACGGCTACGAGCAGTACTTC. It encodes CASSQSRQDGYEQYF.

V usage is TRBV10-3 and J usage is TRBJ1-6; possible D gene TRBD1, 5 bases. V was trimmed by 2 bases and J by 7 bases, leaving 12 bases between them. Looked up from germline, CDR1 is ENHRY and CDR2 is SYGVKD. CDR3 length: 15 amino acids. CDR3 sequence: CAISEGAATNSPLHF. DNA for the CDR3: TGTGCCATCAGTGAGGGGGCGGCAACGAATTCACCCCTCCACTTT.

The V gene is TRBV5-1, the J gene TRBJ2-1, with 14 bases fitting TRBD2. J was trimmed by 7 bases and V by 5 bases; bases with no gene match: 8. The CDR3 extends over 16 amino acids. Germline-derived CDR1 and CDR2 are SGHRS and YFSETQ. The CDR3 DNA is TGCGCCAGCAGTCTAGAGACTAGCGGGAGGGGGAATGAGCAGTTCTTC. It encodes CASSLETSGRGNEQFF.

The genes are TRBV4-1 and TRBJ2-1; TRBD2 agrees at 8 bases. The germline CDR1 and CDR2 sequences are MGHRA and YSYEKL. The CDR3 has 17 amino acids. V lost 1 base to trimming and J lost 0 bases; unmatched junction nucleotides: 5. CDR3: CASSQAPSGSSYNEQFF. The CDR3 nucleotides are TGCGCCAGCAGCCAAGCTCCCAGCGGGAGCTCCTACAATGAGCAGTTCTTC.

The chain joins TRBV19 to TRBJ2-7, with D maybe TRBD1 (7 bases). Trimming took 1 base from V and 2 from J, leaving 12 bases between them. CDR1 LNHDA and CDR2 SQIVND come from the germline V gene (reference sequence). The CDR3 has 15 residues. The DNA of the CDR3 is TGTGCCAGTAGTATAGTGACAGGGAGGACCTACGAGCAGTACTTC. Translation gives CASSIVTGRTYEQYF.

The CDR3 DNA is TGTGCCAGCAGTGAGAGCGGGATAAACTACAATGAGCAGTTCTTC. Amino acids: CASSESGINYNEQFF. The V call is TRBV2, the J call TRBJ2-1; TRBD2 aligns across 7 bases. The length of the CDR3 is 15 residues. CDR1 is SNHLY and CDR2 is FYNNEI in the germline V gene. With 3 bases clipped from V and 3 bases from J, the junction kept 5 bases outside the gene matches.

The V call is TRBV28, the J call TRBJ2-1; the match to TRBD2 covers 14 bases. The V and J ends lost 2 bases and 0 bases, in that order; junction bases with no gene match: 6. This CDR3 is 19 amino acids long. CDR1 and CDR2 from the germline V gene are MDHEN and SYDVKM. CDR3 bases: TGTGCCAGCAGTTTACCTCCGGGACTAGCGGGAGACTCCTACAATGAGCAGTTCTTC. It translates to CASSLPPGLAGDSYNEQFF. The whole variable domain, filled in from reference TRBV28 and TRBJ2-1, reads DVKVTQSSRYLVKRTGEKVFLECVQDMDHENMFWYRQDPGLGLRLIYFSYDVKMKEKGDIPEGYSVSREKKERFSLILESASTNQTSMYLCASSLPPGLAGDSYNEQFFGPGTRLTVL.

The chain combines TRBV5-1 with TRBJ2-1; D is ambiguous. V gave up 0 bases and J gave up 15 bases, with 16 bases separating them. The CDR3 is 13 amino acids. Per germline, CDR1 SGHRS and CDR2 YFSETQ. The CDR3 reads CASSLGISKNLFF. Written as DNA, the CDR3 is TGCGCCAGCAGCTTGGGGATATCTAAGAACCTGTTCTTC.

The chain carries TRBV19 and TRBJ2-5, with D possibly matching TRBD2 (5 bases). Between the trimmed V and J ends, which lost 5 bases and 7 bases, there was a span of 8 bases. The CDR3 has 11 residues. Germline V gene data show CDR1 as LNHDA and CDR2 as SQIVND (reference sequence). Written as DNA, the CDR3 is TGTGCCAGTAGTTTTGGAGGGACCCAGTACTTC. It encodes CASSFGGTQYF.

The gene calls are TRBV19 and TRBJ1-4; unclear D gene. The V gene's germline CDR1 is LNHDA and CDR2 SQIVND (reference sequence). V was cut by 10 bases and J by 6 bases, with 18 bases left in between. CDR3 size: 14 residues. Here the CDR3 DNA reads TGTGCCACCGGACCCCGGGTACGAGATGAAAAACTGTTTTTT. Residues: CATGPRVRDEKLFF.

The chain joins TRBV11-2 to TRBJ2-3; D not resolved. This CDR3 is 14 amino acids long. V was cut by 3 bases and J by 5 bases, with 12 bases left in between. From germline, CDR1 is SGHAT and CDR2 FQNNGV. This CDR3 is CASSLPLSRDTQYF. The CDR3 DNA is TGTGCCAGCAGCTTGCCCCTATCACGAGATACGCAGTATTTT.

The chain is built from TRBV14 and TRBJ1-2; no firm D call. Looked up from germline, CDR1 is SGHDN and CDR2 is FVKESK. The ends were cut back, 2 bases at V and 5 bases at J, with 9 bases in the middle. The CDR3 has 13 amino acids. CDR3 nucleotide sequence: TGTGCCAGCAGCCAATGGTCTCAGTATGGCTACACCTTC. The encoded protein is CASSQWSQYGYTF.

The chain has TRBV29-1 and TRBJ2-1; D is perhaps TRBD1 (6 bases). Trimming stripped 0 bases from V and 0 bases from J, with 15 bases between. Per the germline V gene, CDR1 is SQVTM and CDR2 is ANQGSEA. The CDR3 is 17 amino acids. Here the CDR3 reads CSVEDPRVRGSYNEQFF. The CDR3 nucleotides are TGCAGCGTTGAAGATCCCAGGGTCAGGGGCTCCTACAATGAGCAGTTCTTC.

The chain combines TRBV16 with TRBJ1-2; the match to TRBD1 covers 9 bases. The CDR3 covers 14 residues. V lost 4 bases, J lost 4 bases, and 4 bases stayed unmatched. Germline assignment: CDR1 KGHSY and CDR2 FQNENV. CDR3 DNA sequence: TGTGCCAGCAGCCCCGAACAGGGGGCCTATGGCTACACCTTC. Translating gives CASSPEQGAYGYTF.

V and J are TRBV27 and TRBJ1-1, with TRBD1 identical over 7 bases. Germline CDR1 is MNHEY and CDR2 is SMNVEV (reference sequence). The CDR3 is 12 amino acids. Trimming cost V 4 bases and J 7 bases; bases outside gene matches: 3. The CDR3, as DNA: TGTGCCAGCAGTTCGTGGACAGGTGAAGCTTTCTTT. Amino acid sequence: CASSSWTGEAFF.

J is TRBJ1-4 and V is TRBV27, with D maybe TRBD1 (5 bases). The germline gives CDR1 MNHEY, CDR2 SMNVEV (reference sequence). Trimming took off 3 bases at V and 3 bases at J, with 11 bases between the two ends. CDR3 length equals 15 residues. CDR3 region: CASSFWGEPNEKLFF. The CDR3 bases are TGTGCCAGCAGTTTCTGGGGCGAACCTAATGAAAAACTGTTTTTT. Based on the CDR3 plus reference TRBV27 and TRBJ1-4, the full variable domain is EAQVTQNPRYLITVTGKKLTVTCSQNMNHEYMSWYRQDPGLGLRQIYYSMNVEVTDKGDVPEGYKVSRKEKRNFPLILESPSPNQTSLYFCASSFWGEPNEKLFFGSGTQLSVL.

V gene TRBV12-5 combines with J gene TRBJ2-1; 13 bases line up with TRBD2. V lost 3 bases to trimming and J lost 1 base; unmatched junction nucleotides: 9. Per germline, CDR1 LGHNT and CDR2 FRNRAP. The CDR3 has 19 amino acids. The CDR3 region is CASGFPSPGLAGSYNEQFF. Written as DNA, the CDR3 is TGTGCTAGTGGTTTCCCCAGCCCGGGACTAGCGGGATCCTACAATGAGCAGTTCTTC. Variable domain in full (rest from reference TRBV12-5 and TRBJ2-1): DARVTQTPRHKVTEMGQEVTMRCQPILGHNTVFWYRQTMMQGLELLAYFRNRAPLDDSGMPKDRFSAEMPDATLATLKIQPSEPRDSAVYFCASGFPSPGLAGSYNEQFFGPGTRLTVL.

The chain couples TRBV5-4 to TRBJ1-4; D not certain. This CDR3 comprises 16 residues. Per germline, CDR1 SGHNT and CDR2 YYREEE (reference sequence). Trimming pared 5 bases from V and 4 bases from J, leaving 18 bases between. The CDR3 reads CASRGIAGDGNEKLFF. The CDR3 bases are TGTGCCAGCAGAGGAATTGCAGGTGATGGTAATGAAAAACTGTTTTTT. Full variable domain (remainder filled in from reference TRBV5-4 and TRBJ1-4): ETGVTQSPTHLIKTRGQQVTLRCSSQSGHNTVSWYQQALGQGPQFIFQYYREEENGRGNFPPRFSGLQFPNYSSELNVNALELDDSALYLCASRGIAGDGNEKLFFGSGTQLSVL.

With respect to this clone: Relative to the germline gene, one junction end is altered; a read error may explain this. The V and J genes are TRBV6-1 and TRBJ2-5; maybe TRBD2 (5 bases). Germline V CDR1 and CDR2: MNHNS, SASEGT. CDR3 length: 13 amino acids. The CDR3 loop is CASREAEQETQYF. CDR3 bases: TGTGCCAGCAGGGAAGCGGAGCAAGAGACCCAGTACTTC.

The chain combines TRBV19 with TRBJ2-7; D possibly corresponds to TRBD2 (6 bases). CDR3 length: 14 amino acids. Germline loops: CDR1 LNHDA, CDR2 SQIVND (reference sequence). Deletions cut 5 bases from V and 2 bases from J, with 13 bases between. The chain's CDR3 is CASSFTRGTYEQYF. In DNA, the CDR3 is TGTGCCAGTAGTTTTACCCGGGGGACCTACGAGCAGTACTTC.

This chain connects TRBV5-6 to TRBJ2-7; no clear D gene. The CDR3 sequence is 15 residues long. Germline CDR1 is SGHDT and CDR2 is YYEEEE. The V end lost 1 base, the J end lost 2 bases, and 13 bases lay between the germline ends. The CDR3 loop is CASSLQLKLTYEQYF. Written as DNA, the CDR3 is TGTGCCAGCAGCTTGCAACTGAAGTTGACCTACGAGCAGTACTTC.